This T cell receptor (beta chain) appears in the sequencing data of a study of T cell responses to AZD1222 COVID-19 vaccine. This CDR3 is built from 15 residues. J gave up 3 bases and V 1 base, and 0 bases lay outside the gene matches. The data were produced by immunoSEQ multiplex PCR, yet TCRdb's version contains in-frame clones alone and is incomplete. Among roughly 130,000 clones listed, 70% to 90% were seen once. V is TRBV23-1 and J is TRBJ2-2; 9 positions agree with TRBD1. TRBV23-1 is given ORF status, its function remaining uncertain. The specimen was peripheral blood, collected on day 0 of AZD1222 vaccination. This TCR came from an adult in good health. This CDR3 is CASSQWTGDTGELFF. CDR3 nucleotide sequence: TGCGCCAGCAGTCAATGGACAGGGGACACCGGGGAGCTGTTTTTT.